The 27 T cell receptor beta chains below were found in one sample sequenced in a study of chemoradiotherapy in HPV16-positive cancers. The assay was immunoSEQ multiplex PCR, and TCRdb's table has in-frame clones only and misses some. The sample contains under 20,000 clones, about three quarters of which appear only once. The sample was collected from a patient who underwent chemoradiotherapy. These receptors were obtained from a human donor with HPV-associated anogenital cancer.

The gene calls are TRBV5-5 and TRBJ1-2; D might be TRBD1 (6 bases). Germline-derived CDR1 and CDR2 are SGHKS and YYEKEE (reference sequence). This CDR3 is built from 15 residues. With 0 bases removed from V and 7 bases from J, the gap between germline ends came to 16 bases. The CDR3 protein is CASSLALRGAGGYTF. CDR3 nucleotide sequence: TGTGCCAGCAGCTTGGCCTTGAGGGGGGCGGGTGGCTACACCTTC.

The rearrangement joins TRBV5-1 to TRBJ1-1; D possibly corresponds to TRBD1 (5 bases). Trimming removed 3 bases from V and 1 base from J, with 13 bases in between. Germline CDR1 reads SGHRS; CDR2 reads YFSETQ. The CDR3 runs 15 residues. CDR3 sequence reads: CASSSGGGWNTEAFF. CDR3 sequence (DNA): TGCGCCAGCAGCTCGGGCGGGGGGTGGAACACTGAAGCTTTCTTT.

This sequence joins TRBV11-2 and TRBJ2-7; TRBD2 aligns across 9 bases. The germline gives CDR1 SGHAT, CDR2 FQNNGV. The CDR3 covers 14 residues. V shed 5 bases and J 4 bases; nucleotides not matched to a gene: 6. The DNA for the CDR3 is TGTGCCAGCAGCCCTAATAGCGGGGGTTACGAGCAGTACTTC. Translation: CASSPNSGGYEQYF.

The V and J genes are TRBV13 and TRBJ2-2, with no clear D. The CDR3 has 14 amino acids. V was cut by 1 base and J by 5 bases, with 8 bases left in between. CDR1 and CDR2 (germline): PRHDT, FYEKMQ (reference sequence). CDR3 nucleotide sequence: TGTGCCAGCAGCTTAGTGGTGGGGACCGGGGAGCTGTTTTTT. Its translation is CASSLVVGTGELFF. Variable domain in full (rest from reference TRBV13 and TRBJ2-2): AAGVIQSPRHLIKEKRETATLKCYPIPRHDTVYWYQQGPGQDPQFLISFYEKMQSDKGSIPDRFSAQQFSDYHSELNMSSLELGDSALYFCASSLVVGTGELFFGEGSRLTVL.

This chain links TRBV11-2 with TRBJ1-5, with D possibly matching TRBD1 (5 bases). The CDR3 extends over 15 amino acids. The ends were cut back, 0 bases at V and 6 bases at J, with 12 bases in the middle. The germline gives CDR1 SGHAT, CDR2 FQNNGV. The CDR3 reads CASSLDPGRGQPQHF. CDR3 coding DNA: TGTGCCAGCAGCTTAGATCCGGGGAGGGGTCAGCCCCAGCATTTT.

In its sample, this clone was seen a few times. V and J are TRBV6-6 and TRBJ1-1; D call uncertain. CDR3 length: 14 residues. Deletions cut 11 bases from V and 2 bases from J, with 18 bases between. Germline V gene sequence: CDR1 MNHNY, CDR2 SVGAGI (reference sequence). CDR3 in amino acids: CAPSARWANTEAFF. The CDR3 nucleotides read TGTGCCCCGAGTGCAAGGTGGGCCAACACTGAAGCTTTCTTT.

This clone appeared once. The chain couples TRBV28 to TRBJ1-2; a possible D gene is TRBD1 (6 bases). V was trimmed by 5 bases and J by 0 bases, leaving 13 bases between them. The CDR3 is 15 residues long. Germline CDR1 reads MDHEN; CDR2 reads SYDVKM. The DNA for the CDR3 is TGTGCCAGCAGTCCACAGGGATCCTCTAACTATGGCTACACCTTC. Its protein product is CASSPQGSSNYGYTF.

This rearrangement joins TRBV28 to TRBJ1-2; the D gene is possibly TRBD1 (5 bases). The CDR3 totals 15 residues. Germline values: CDR1 MDHEN, CDR2 SYDVKM. Trimming shortened V by 5 bases and J by 2 bases, and 15 bases separated the two germline ends. The CDR3 loop is CASSDPRGANYGYTF. DNA for the CDR3: TGTGCCAGCAGTGACCCTCGGGGCGCCAACTATGGCTACACCTTC.

This rearrangement joins TRBV11-3 to TRBJ2-2; 7 bases match TRBD1. V trimming: 4 bases; J trimming: 7 bases; junction bases outside the gene matches: 9. The CDR3 spans 15 residues. Germline-derived CDR1 and CDR2 are SGHNT and YENEEA. CDR3 amino acids: CASSSQYRGHGELFF. The CDR3 DNA follows: TGTGCCAGCAGCTCCCAATACAGGGGACACGGGGAGCTGTTTTTT.

There are a few counts of this clone. CDR3 coding DNA: TGTGCCATCAGGGACAGCTCCGTTGGCTACACCTTC. Its protein is CAIRDSSVGYTF. V and J are TRBV10-3 and TRBJ1-2, with D tentatively TRBD1 (6 bases). The CDR3 covers 12 residues. Trimming pared 6 bases from V and 7 bases from J, leaving 12 bases between. Germline V gene data show CDR1 as ENHRY and CDR2 as SYGVKD.

This chain uses TRBV9 with TRBJ1-1; weak D call: TRBD1 (6 bases). Germline CDR1 SGDLS, CDR2 YYNGEE. V lost 0 bases to trimming and J lost 10 bases, with 19 bases between them. The length of the CDR3 is 15 residues. The CDR3 nucleotides are TGTGCCAGCAGCGTAGATGGCAGGGGCCCAGGGAGAGCTTTCTTT. It is translated as CASSVDGRGPGRAFF.

The chain joins TRBV9 to TRBJ2-7, with 10 bases matching TRBD2. The CDR3 has 13 residues. Unmatched junction bases numbered 3, after V lost 4 bases and J lost 5 bases. Germline CDR1 reads SGDLS; CDR2 reads YYNGEE. The CDR3 DNA reads as TGTGCCAGCAGCCCGGGGACTAGCGACGAGCAGTACTTC. Translating gives CASSPGTSDEQYF.

The rearrangement uses TRBV7-6 and TRBJ1-5; tentative D call: TRBD1 (6 bases). V lost 5 bases and J lost 5, with 10 bases in between. Germline V lookup: CDR1 SGHVS, CDR2 FNYEAQ. The CDR3 consists of 13 residues. CDR3 DNA sequence: TGTGCCAGCAGCGCCGACAGGTATCAGCCCCAGCATTTT. It specifies CASSADRYQPQHF.

The chain is built from TRBV5-1 and TRBJ2-2, with D perhaps matching TRBD2 (6 bases). Deletions cut 4 bases from V and 4 bases from J, with 14 bases between. CDR3 size: 15 residues. Germline assignment: CDR1 SGHRS and CDR2 YFSETQ. The CDR3 region is CASSLFVGGTGELFF. In nucleotides, the CDR3 is TGCGCCAGCAGCCTGTTTGTGGGAGGCACCGGGGAGCTGTTTTTT.

The chain couples TRBV6-6 to TRBJ2-3; D may be TRBD2 (6 bases). The CDR3 loop spans 12 amino acids. Germline values: CDR1 MNHNY, CDR2 SVGAGI (reference sequence). The V end was cut by 8 bases, the J end by 6 bases, with 12 bases between. The CDR3 sequence is CASYLEGDTQYF. The CDR3 coding sequence is TGTGCCAGCTATTTGGAGGGGGATACGCAGTATTTT.

A single count supports this clone. The rearrangement joins TRBV7-8 to TRBJ2-3; 7 nucleotides match TRBD2. The CDR3 is 16 amino acids. The ends lost 4 bases at V and 4 bases at J; junction bases unmatched: 11. Germline CDR1 SGHVS, CDR2 FQNEAQ. The CDR3 sequence is CASSSGTSVWADTQYF. The DNA for the CDR3 is TGTGCCAGCAGCTCAGGCACTAGCGTTTGGGCAGATACGCAGTATTTT.

This clone was seen only a few times. CDR3 residues: CASSIERQVRPQHF. The CDR3 DNA sequence: TGTGCCAGTAGTATAGAGCGACAAGTAAGGCCCCAGCATTTT. V and J are TRBV19 and TRBJ1-5, with no clear D. Germline-derived CDR1 and CDR2 are LNHDA and SQIVND (reference sequence). Trimming took off 0 bases at V and 9 bases at J, with 12 bases between the two ends. The CDR3 runs to 14 residues.

The gene calls are TRBV9 and TRBJ2-1; D remains unclear. Per germline, CDR1 SGDLS and CDR2 YYNGEE. CDR3 length equals 14 residues. V was pared by 6 bases and J by 2 bases, with 12 bases between. The CDR3 region has the DNA TGTGCCAGCAACCCAAGTGGGCCCTACAATGAGCAGTTCTTC. Protein: CASNPSGPYNEQFF. Drawing the rest from reference TRBV9 and TRBJ2-1, the complete variable domain is DSGVTQTPKHLITATGQRVTLRCSPRSGDLSVYWYQQSLDQGLQFLIQYYNGEERAKGNILERFSAQQFPDLHSELNLSSLELGDSALYFCASNPSGPYNEQFFGPGTRLTVL.

The chain carries TRBV5-1 and TRBJ1-1; D not resolved. Germline CDR1 reads SGHRS; CDR2 reads YFSETQ. The ends were cut back, 2 bases at V and 2 bases at J, with 7 bases in the middle. The CDR3 is 13 amino acids. The CDR3 loop reads CASSFTDNTEAFF. The CDR3 DNA sequence: TGCGCCAGCAGCTTTACAGATAACACTGAAGCTTTCTTT. The whole variable domain, remainder taken from reference TRBV5-1 and TRBJ1-1, is KAGVTQTPRYLIKTRGQQVTLSCSPISGHRSVSWYQQTPGQGLQFLFEYFSETQRNKGNFPGRFSGRQFSNSRSEMNVSTLELGDSALYLCASSFTDNTEAFFGQGTRLTVV.

The chain joins TRBV10-3 to TRBJ1-2; 8 nucleotides agree with TRBD1. The CDR3 loop spans 15 amino acids. V trimming: 4 bases; J trimming: 0 bases; junction bases outside the gene matches: 4. Germline V gives CDR1 ENHRY, CDR2 SYGVKD. DNA for the CDR3: TGTGCCATCAGTGGTACACAGGGGGCTAACTATGGCTACACCTTC. It specifies CAISGTQGANYGYTF.

J is TRBJ1-3 and V is TRBV6-5; 7 nucleotides line up with TRBD1. This CDR3 is 14 amino acids long. V lost 5 bases, J lost 3 bases, and 4 bases stayed unmatched. CDR1 and CDR2 (germline): MNHEY, SVGAGI. CDR3 region: CASSTGAGGNTIYF. The CDR3 coding sequence is TGTGCCAGCAGTACAGGGGCGGGTGGAAACACCATATATTTT.

The V gene is TRBV5-4, the J gene TRBJ1-2; 9 bases are a match to TRBD1. Germline-derived CDR1 and CDR2 are SGHNT and YYREEE (reference sequence). V shed 3 bases and J 6 bases; nucleotides not matched to a gene: 9. The CDR3 runs to 15 residues. Here the CDR3 DNA reads TGTGCCAGCAGCTCCCCCCAGGGGACAGGGCATGGCTACACCTTC. Translation: CASSSPQGTGHGYTF.

This sequence joins TRBV19 and TRBJ1-5; D is possibly TRBD1 (6 bases). With 7 bases removed from V and 9 bases from J, the gap between germline ends came to 16 bases. Germline CDR1 reads LNHDA; CDR2 reads SQIVND (reference sequence). CDR3 length: 13 amino acids. As DNA, the CDR3 is TGTGCCAGTATAGGGAGGGGGGTAGCGCCCCAGCATTTT. Its translation: CASIGRGVAPQHF. Together with reference TRBV19 and TRBJ1-5, the CDR3 gives the full variable domain: DGGITQSPKYLFRKEGQNVTLSCEQNLNHDAMYWYRQDPGQGLRLIYYSQIVNDFQKGDIAEGYSVSREKKESFPLTVTSAQKNPTAFYLCASIGRGVAPQHFGDGTRLSIL.

The V call is TRBV5-4, the J call TRBJ2-3, with D possibly matching TRBD2 (7 bases). The CDR3 length is 14 residues. Between the trimmed V and J ends, which lost 3 bases and 4 bases, there was a span of 12 bases. CDR1 is SGHNT, CDR2 YYREEE, per germline (reference sequence). The CDR3 region has the DNA TGTGCCAGCAGCTCTCGGGGGGCGCCAGATACGCAGTATTTT. This sequence encodes CASSSRGAPDTQYF. The full variable domain, completed using reference TRBV5-4 and TRBJ2-3, is ETGVTQSPTHLIKTRGQQVTLRCSSQSGHNTVSWYQQALGQGPQFIFQYYREEENGRGNFPPRFSGLQFPNYSSELNVNALELDDSALYLCASSSRGAPDTQYFGPGTRLTVL.

The chain uses TRBV7-2 and TRBJ1-2, with D perhaps TRBD1 (5 bases). Trimming took 5 bases from V and 2 from J, leaving 12 bases between them. Germline-derived CDR1 and CDR2 are SGHTA and FQGNSA. The CDR3 extends over 14 amino acids. The CDR3 sequence: CASSLLRQNYGYTF. Written as DNA, the CDR3 is TGTGCCAGCAGCCTCCTAAGACAGAACTATGGCTACACCTTC.

J is TRBJ1-5 and V is TRBV19; the D gene is possibly TRBD1 (6 bases). Germline V lookup: CDR1 LNHDA, CDR2 SQIVND (reference sequence). This CDR3 comprises 13 residues. V lost 6 bases to trimming and J lost 3 bases, with 9 bases between them. Here the CDR3 DNA reads TGTGCCAGTAGCACAGGGTCCAATCAGCCCCAGCATTTT. This encodes CASSTGSNQPQHF.

V gene TRBV7-2 combines with J gene TRBJ2-3, with 10 nucleotides matching TRBD2. Germline V gives CDR1 SGHTA, CDR2 FQGNSA. The CDR3 is made up of 16 amino acids. The ends lost 10 bases at V and 1 base at J; junction bases unmatched: 11. The CDR3 region has the DNA TGTGCCATGCGGGGGGGTGGGACTAGCGGCACAGATACGCAGTATTTT. Its translation is CAMRGGGTSGTDTQYF.